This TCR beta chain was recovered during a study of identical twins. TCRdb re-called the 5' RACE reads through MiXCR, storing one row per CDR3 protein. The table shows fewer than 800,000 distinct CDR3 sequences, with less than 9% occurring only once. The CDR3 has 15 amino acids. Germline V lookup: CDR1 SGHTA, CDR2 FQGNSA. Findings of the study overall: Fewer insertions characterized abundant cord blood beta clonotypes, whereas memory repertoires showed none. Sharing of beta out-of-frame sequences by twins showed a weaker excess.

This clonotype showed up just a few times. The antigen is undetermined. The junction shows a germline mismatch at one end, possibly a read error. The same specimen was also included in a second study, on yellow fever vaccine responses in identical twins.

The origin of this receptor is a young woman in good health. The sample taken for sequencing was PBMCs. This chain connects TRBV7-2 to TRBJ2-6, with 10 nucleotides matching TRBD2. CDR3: CASSVAGGMANVLIF. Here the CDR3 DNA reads TGTGCCAGCAGCGTAGCGGGGGGAATGGCCAACGTCCTGATTTTC.